This T cell receptor (beta chain) was obtained from a study of cytomegalovirus exposure and HLA in healthy donors. TCRdb's copy holds only in-frame clones and misses some; the assay was immunoSEQ multiplex PCR. There are 70,000 or so clones in the sample; about 91% occur only once, and about 3% lies in the top ten. A word on this clone: Antigen unknown.

Unmatched junction bases numbered 5, after V lost 6 bases and J lost 10 bases. The germline gives CDR1 SNHLY, CDR2 FYNNEI. The CDR3 spans 12 residues. The study, taken as a whole, reports: CMV antigen specificity was confirmed in vitro for three CMV-associated chains. Most sequenced TCRs were rare (though some public TCRs occurred in many donors).

The chain carries TRBV2 and TRBJ2-5, with TRBD2 identical over 10 bases. Sequenced input: PBMCs. The TCR comes from a young man in good health and CMV-seronegative. CDR3 sequence: CASSLAGADQYF. The CDR3 bases are TGTGCCAGCAGCCTAGCGGGAGCGGACCAGTACTTC.